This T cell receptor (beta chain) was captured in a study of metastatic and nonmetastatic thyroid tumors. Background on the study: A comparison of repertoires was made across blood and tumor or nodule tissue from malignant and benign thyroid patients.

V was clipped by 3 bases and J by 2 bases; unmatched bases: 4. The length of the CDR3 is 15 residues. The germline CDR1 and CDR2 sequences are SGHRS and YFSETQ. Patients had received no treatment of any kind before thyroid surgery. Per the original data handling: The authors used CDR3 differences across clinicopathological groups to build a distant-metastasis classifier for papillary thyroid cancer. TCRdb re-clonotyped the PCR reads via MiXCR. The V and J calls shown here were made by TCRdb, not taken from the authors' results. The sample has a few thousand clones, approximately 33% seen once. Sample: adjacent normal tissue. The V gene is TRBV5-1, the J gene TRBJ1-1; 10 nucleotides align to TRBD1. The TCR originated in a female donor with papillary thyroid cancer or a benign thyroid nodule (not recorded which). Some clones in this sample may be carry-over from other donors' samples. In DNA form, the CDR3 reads TGCGCCAGCAGCTCCGGACAGGGGGGCAACACTGAAGCTTTCTTT. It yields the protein CASSSGQGGNTEAFF. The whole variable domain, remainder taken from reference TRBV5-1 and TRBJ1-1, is KAGVTQTPRYLIKTRGQQVTLSCSPISGHRSVSWYQQTPGQGLQFLFEYFSETQRNKGNFPGRFSGRQFSNSRSEMNVSTLELGDSALYLCASSSGQGGNTEAFFGQGTRLTVV.